The 14 T cell receptor beta chains reported below all come from one sample, sequenced in a study of T-cell reconstitution after alpha-beta-depleted transplantation in children. Using unique molecular identifiers, the investigators prepared the TCRbeta library. TCRdb analysed the PCR reads with MiXCR anew, one entry per CDR3 protein. The repertoire holds some 830,000 distinct CDR3 sequences, with roughly 15% as singletons. Sequenced material: PBMCs, mostly from graft donor cells, taken 360 days after TCRalphabeta/CD19-depleted stem cell transplant. Receptors originate from a male patient between 10 and 17 years old who had a stem cell transplant for acute lymphoblastic leukemia, so the T cells may come from the graft donor.

The gene calls are TRBV2 and TRBJ2-7; D is uncertain. The CDR3 extends over 13 amino acids. V shed 4 bases and J shed 4 bases, with 11 bases lying between them. The germline CDR1 and CDR2 sequences are SNHLY and FYNNEI. CDR3 loop: CASSVVRGYEQYF. The CDR3, as DNA: TGTGCCAGCAGTGTGGTTAGAGGTTACGAGCAGTACTTC. Full variable domain (missing parts from reference TRBV2 and TRBJ2-7): EPEVTQTPSHQVTQMGQEVILRCVPISNHLYFYWYRQILGQKVEFLVSFYNNEISEKSEIFDDQFSVERPDGSNFTLKIRSTKLEDSAMYFCASSVVRGYEQYFGPGTRLTVT.

The gene calls are TRBV5-6 and TRBJ2-7; D is tentatively TRBD1 or TRBD2 (5 bases each). This CDR3 is 13 amino acids long. Germline-derived CDR1 and CDR2 are SGHDT and YYEEEE. Trimming removed 2 bases at V and 7 bases at J, with 13 bases between. For the CDR3, the DNA is TGTGCCAGCAGCTTCTTTTGGGGGTGGGAGCAGTACTTC. Translating gives CASSFFWGWEQYF.

This clonotype was recorded at least ten times. Germline is not matched at one junction end, which may reflect a read error. V is TRBV27 and J is TRBJ2-7; D remains ambiguous. The length of the CDR3 is 13 residues. Germline V CDR1 and CDR2: MNHEY, SMNVEV (reference sequence). This chain's CDR3 is CASSLSASYEQYF. The CDR3 region has the DNA TGCGCCAGCAGCTTATCTGCTTCCTACGAGCAGTACTTC.

The rearrangement links TRBV15 to TRBJ2-6; D is ambiguous. This CDR3 spans 15 amino acids. The V end lost 0 bases, the J end lost 0 bases, and 3 bases lay between the germline ends. Looked up from germline, CDR1 is LNHNV and CDR2 is YYDKDF (reference sequence). In nucleotides, the CDR3 is TGTGCCACCAGCAGAGAGCTCTCTGGGGCCAACGTCCTGACTTTC. It yields the protein CATSRELSGANVLTF.

The rearrangement links TRBV20-1 to TRBJ1-2; D is undetermined. Germline CDR1 is DFQATT and CDR2 is SNEGSKA (reference sequence). Between the trimmed V and J ends, which lost 6 bases and 0 bases, there was a span of 14 bases. This CDR3 spans 14 amino acids. CDR3 in DNA: TGCAGTGCCCCCAGGACGGTATCTAACTATGGCTACACCTTC. This translates into CSAPRTVSNYGYTF.

The chain carries TRBV6-2 or TRBV6-3 and TRBJ2-5, with 8 bases that match TRBD2. This CDR3 is 18 amino acids long. CDR1 MNHEY and CDR2 SVGEGT come from the germline V gene. The junction had 15 bases not matched to a gene; V was cut back by 6 bases and J by 0 bases. This chain's CDR3 is CASSYIARLASYQETQYF. CDR3 in DNA: TGTGCCAGCAGCTACATTGCCAGACTAGCGTCGTACCAAGAGACCCAGTACTTC.

The rearrangement uses TRBV30 and TRBJ1-2; D might be TRBD1 (5 bases). Trimming removed 3 bases from V and 1 base from J, with 21 bases in between. This CDR3 comprises 17 residues. Per the germline V gene, CDR1 is GTSNPN and CDR2 is SVGIG (reference sequence). CDR3 coding DNA: TGTGCCTGGAGCGCTAACTGGGGGAGGGCCTTTAACTATGGCTACACCTTC. Protein sequence: CAWSANWGRAFNYGYTF.

This clonotype was found once. CDR3 protein: CASSWGGPGADTQYF. In DNA form, the CDR3 reads TGTGCCAGCAGCTGGGGGGGCCCAGGCGCAGATACGCAGTATTTT. This chain joins TRBV5-4 and TRBJ2-3; weak D call: TRBD2 (7 bases). The CDR3 loop spans 15 amino acids. The V end was cut by 3 bases, the J end by 4 bases, with 15 bases between. CDR1 and CDR2 from the germline V gene are SGHNT and YYREEE (reference sequence).

Only a few counts were recorded for this clonotype. V is TRBV15 and J is TRBJ2-1; D is ambiguous. Germline values: CDR1 LNHNV, CDR2 YYDKDF (reference sequence). The CDR3 consists of 17 residues. Trimming stripped 0 bases from V and 1 base from J, with 13 bases between. DNA of the CDR3: TGTGCCACCAGCAGAGATTACGGGCCTACGTCCTACAATGAGCAGTTCTTC. Translating it yields CATSRDYGPTSYNEQFF.

This clonotype has a count of ten or more. V is TRBV10-3 and J is TRBJ2-7, with D possibly being TRBD2 (6 bases). Per the germline V gene, CDR1 is ENHRY and CDR2 is SYGVKD. The CDR3 loop spans 13 amino acids. V lost 5 bases to trimming and J lost 3 bases, with 11 bases between them. CDR3 sequence: CAISREFRYEQYF. CDR3 DNA sequence: TGTGCCATCAGTCGGGAGTTCCGCTACGAGCAGTACTTC.

This clonotype was recorded many times. V and J are TRBV20-1 and TRBJ2-2, with 11 bases matching TRBD2. The J segment lost 2 bases and the V segment lost 5 bases, leaving 7 bases of the junction unmatched. The CDR3 loop spans 16 amino acids. Germline-derived CDR1 and CDR2 are DFQATT and SNEGSKA (reference sequence). CDR3 loop: CSAPLTSGTNTGELFF. The CDR3 DNA sequence: TGCAGTGCTCCTCTGACTAGCGGGACTAACACCGGGGAGCTGTTTTTT.

This clonotype was detected only once. This chain connects TRBV11-2 to TRBJ2-3; no definite D call. From germline, CDR1 is SGHAT and CDR2 FQNNGV. This CDR3 is 15 amino acids long. The germline V and J ends were trimmed by 5 bases and 9 bases, with 21 bases remaining between them. In DNA, the CDR3 is TGTGCCAGCAGCCCAATCGACTTACTGAGCACAACGCAGTATTTT. This translates into CASSPIDLLSTTQYF.

This clonotype was recorded once. This chain links TRBV5-1 with TRBJ2-3, with 7 bases lining up with TRBD1. CDR1 and CDR2 from the germline V gene are SGHRS and YFSETQ. The CDR3 length is 16 residues. Trimming took 0 bases from V and 0 from J; bases not matched to a gene: 4. In DNA form, the CDR3 reads TGCGCCAGCAGCTTGGGAAGGGGGCGTAGCACAGATACGCAGTATTTT. This encodes CASSLGRGRSTDTQYF.

This clonotype has more than one count but fewer than ten. This rearrangement joins TRBV5-1 to TRBJ2-5; TRBD2 aligns across 7 bases. V lost 1 base to trimming and J lost 3 bases; unmatched junction nucleotides: 12. The CDR3 has 17 residues. Germline V gives CDR1 SGHRS, CDR2 YFSETQ. CDR3 in amino acids: CASSLLNREAKKETQYF. CDR3 sequence (DNA): TGCGCCAGCAGCTTGCTCAACCGGGAGGCTAAAAAAGAGACCCAGTACTTC.